The 20 T cell receptor beta chains below were found in one sample sequenced in a study of T cell repertoires in cytomegalovirus infection. For these TCRs, the target antigens are not known. TCRdb reanalysed the reads using MiXCR and keeps one entry per CDR3 protein. The sample has around 70,000 distinct CDR3 sequences, under 30% seen once. Sequencing was performed on CD8+ T cells from cultured PBMCs, taken from culture after CMV antigen stimulation. All receptors derive from a human donor in good health (CMV status not recorded). Some clones in this sample may be carry-over from other donors' samples.

The genes are TRBV6-8 and TRBJ2-3; D might be TRBD1 or TRBD2, each matching 6 bases. V lost 8 bases to trimming and J lost 3 bases, with 21 bases between them. The CDR3 is 16 residues long. Per germline, CDR1 MNHGY and CDR2 SAAAGT. CDR3 in amino acids: CASANWGRGVTDTQYF. In DNA form, the CDR3 reads TGTGCCAGCGCCAATTGGGGGCGGGGAGTTACAGATACGCAGTATTTT.

This clonotype was picked up a small number of times. This rearrangement joins TRBV7-6 to TRBJ1-2, with unresolved D. The CDR3 has 13 amino acids. V lost 1 base, J lost 6 bases, and 9 bases lay in between. In germline, CDR1 is SGHVS, CDR2 FNYEAQ. In nucleotides, the CDR3 is TGTGCCAGCAGCTTAGGGACGGGAAATGGCTACACCTTC. This codes for CASSLGTGNGYTF.

V and J are TRBV6-5 and TRBJ2-1, with TRBD1 as a possible D gene (6 bases). Trimming shortened V by 2 bases and J by 7 bases, and 12 bases separated the two germline ends. Germline V CDR1 and CDR2: MNHEY, SVGAGI. There are 14 residues in the CDR3. The CDR3 DNA reads TGTGCCAGCAGTTACCAAACAGGGTTTAATGAGCAGTTCTTC. As protein: CASSYQTGFNEQFF.

The chain couples TRBV4-3 to TRBJ2-1; D is unclear. Trimming stripped 0 bases from V and 5 bases from J, with 8 bases between. The germline V gene encodes CDR1 LGHNA and CDR2 YSLEER. CDR3 length equals 14 residues. CDR3 nucleotides: TGCGCCAGCAGCCAAGATTACACTCACAATGAGCAGTTCTTC. It yields the protein CASSQDYTHNEQFF.

This clonotype was detected a few times. This rearrangement joins TRBV6-2 or TRBV6-3 to TRBJ1-1; 12 bases fit TRBD1. The ends lost 8 bases at V and 5 bases at J; junction bases unmatched: 6. The CDR3 has 14 amino acids. The germline gives CDR1 MNHEY, CDR2 SVGEGT. CDR3 coding DNA: TGTGCCAGCGCTCGGGACAGGGGGCATACTGAAGCTTTCTTT. This encodes CASARDRGHTEAFF.

As regards this clonotype: This clone may be a read error of a much larger clone one base away. The chain carries TRBV12-3 or TRBV12-4 and TRBJ1-1; 7 bases match TRBD1. The CDR3 totals 14 residues. In nucleotides, the CDR3 is TGTGCCAACAGTCCTCCCGGGACAGCCACTGAAGCTTTCTTT. As protein: CANSPPGTATEAFF.

The V gene is TRBV19, the J gene TRBJ2-2; 10 bases map to TRBD1. There are 15 residues in the CDR3. The germline CDR1 and CDR2 sequences are LNHDA and SQIVND (reference sequence). V trimming: 3 bases; J trimming: 6 bases; junction bases outside the gene matches: 4. The DNA for the CDR3 is TGTGCCAGTAGTATCGACAGGGGGCTGGCCGGGGAGCTGTTTTTT. It codes for CASSIDRGLAGELFF. Full variable domain (remainder filled in from reference TRBV19 and TRBJ2-2): DGGITQSPKYLFRKEGQNVTLSCEQNLNHDAMYWYRQDPGQGLRLIYYSQIVNDFQKGDIAEGYSVSREKKESFPLTVTSAQKNPTAFYLCASSIDRGLAGELFFGEGSRLTVL.

The chain links TRBV5-8 to TRBJ1-6; TRBD1 matches 7 bases. Germline V gene sequence: CDR1 SGHTS, CDR2 YDEGEE. V was pared by 2 bases and J by 0 bases, with 8 bases of the junction left unmatched. The CDR3 extends over 18 amino acids. The CDR3 sequence is CASSFPGQWSSYNSPLHF. CDR3 coding DNA: TGTGCCAGCAGCTTCCCGGGACAGTGGAGCTCCTATAATTCACCCCTCCACTTT.

J is TRBJ2-1 and V is TRBV9; 10 nucleotides match TRBD2. In germline, CDR1 is SGDLS, CDR2 YYNGEE. The V segment lost 0 bases and the J segment 2 bases; nucleotides outside the gene matches: 2. The CDR3 is made up of 16 amino acids. The CDR3: CASSVGSGGAYNEQFF. In nucleotides, the CDR3 is TGTGCCAGCAGCGTAGGGAGCGGGGGGGCCTACAATGAGCAGTTCTTC. The full variable domain, with the rest looked up from reference TRBV9 and TRBJ2-1, is DSGVTQTPKHLITATGQRVTLRCSPRSGDLSVYWYQQSLDQGLQFLIQYYNGEERAKGNILERFSAQQFPDLHSELNLSSLELGDSALYFCASSVGSGGAYNEQFFGPGTRLTVL.

This clonotype was observed at least ten times. The chain links TRBV12-3 or TRBV12-4 to TRBJ2-2; D not resolved. The V end was cut by 7 bases, the J end by 6 bases, with 9 bases between. This CDR3 has 12 amino acids. DNA for the CDR3: TGTGCCAGCACCGTTAGCCCCGGGGAGCTGTTTTTT. This translates into CASTVSPGELFF.

This clonotype was seen a few times. The gene calls are TRBV24-1 and TRBJ2-2, with 9 nucleotides matching TRBD1. CDR1 and CDR2 (germline): KGHDR, SFDVKD. CDR3 length: 16 residues. J was trimmed by 1 base and V by 4 bases; bases with no gene match: 3. This CDR3 reads CATSDPGQGNTGELFF. Here the CDR3 DNA reads TGTGCCACCAGTGACCCGGGACAGGGGAACACCGGGGAGCTGTTTTTT.

This chain uses TRBV14 with TRBJ1-3, with D tentatively TRBD1 (6 bases). Germline V gene data show CDR1 as SGHDN and CDR2 as FVKESK. The CDR3 is 16 residues long. V lost 4 bases and J 4 bases, leaving 17 bases between the germline ends. CDR3 sequence reads: CASSLLHRESGNTIYF. CDR3 bases: TGTGCCAGCAGCCTACTTCACAGGGAGAGCGGAAACACCATATATTTT. Supplemented by reference TRBV14 and TRBJ1-3, the full variable domain reads EAGVTQFPSHSVIEKGQTVTLRCDPISGHDNLYWYRRVMGKEIKFLLHFVKESKQDESGMPNNRFLAERTGGTYSTLKVQPAELEDSGVYFCASSLLHRESGNTIYFGEGSWLTVV.

V and J are TRBV7-2 and TRBJ2-7; D may be TRBD1 (5 bases). The CDR3 is 14 residues long. Germline CDR1 and CDR2: SGHTA and FQGNSA. V lost 1 base to trimming and J lost 1 base, with 8 bases between them. In nucleotides, the CDR3 is TGTGCCAGCAGCTTAGACCCAGGGTCCTACGAGCAGTACTTC. Encoded protein: CASSLDPGSYEQYF. The whole variable domain, filled in from reference TRBV7-2 and TRBJ2-7, reads GAGVSQSPSNKVTEKGKDVELRCDPISGHTALYWYRQSLGQGLEFLIYFQGNSAPDKSGLPSDRFSAERTGGSVSTLTIQRTQQEDSAVYLCASSLDPGSYEQYFGPGTRLTVT.

This clonotype came up a few times. CDR3 sequence reads: CASETGQETNYGYTF. CDR3 bases: TGTGCCAGTGAGACGGGACAGGAAACTAACTATGGCTACACCTTC. This sequence joins TRBV19 and TRBJ1-2, with 8 bases matching TRBD1. The germline gives CDR1 LNHDA, CDR2 SQIVND (reference sequence). CDR3 length: 15 residues. V gave up 8 bases and J gave up 0 bases; unmatched junction bases: 8.

The chain has TRBV7-9 and TRBJ2-2, with 7 bases identical to TRBD2. V lost 5 bases and J lost 4; bases outside the gene matches: 10. The CDR3 covers 16 residues. Germline V gene sequence: CDR1 SEHNR, CDR2 FQNEAQ (reference sequence). The CDR3: CASSPPGGRRTGELFF. The CDR3 DNA reads as TGTGCCAGCAGCCCACCCGGCGGGAGACGCACCGGGGAGCTGTTTTTT.

The chain recombines TRBV29-1 with TRBJ2-3; D is possibly TRBD1 (5 bases). The CDR3 contains 15 residues. CDR1 is SQVTM and CDR2 is ANQGSEA in the germline V gene. With 4 bases removed from V and 0 bases from J, the gap between germline ends came to 14 bases. DNA of the CDR3: TGCAGCGTTGTTCAGGGTCAGTCTAGCACAGATACGCAGTATTTT. Amino acid sequence: CSVVQGQSSTDTQYF.

The chain employs TRBV12-3 or TRBV12-4 and TRBJ2-3; maybe TRBD2 (6 bases). This CDR3 spans 15 amino acids. Trimming pared 7 bases from V and 6 bases from J, leaving 20 bases between. This chain's CDR3 is CASNAPGGASDTQYF. CDR3 bases: TGTGCCAGCAATGCCCCCGGAGGGGCCTCGGATACGCAGTATTTT.

This clonotype was detected a few times. The rearrangement uses TRBV6-1 and TRBJ1-2; 8 bases line up with TRBD1. This CDR3 region has 16 residues. The J segment lost 4 bases and the V segment lost 2 bases, leaving 9 bases of the junction unmatched. CDR1 and CDR2 from the germline V gene are MNHNS and SASEGT. The CDR3, as DNA: TGTGCCAGCAGTGAATTAAGTGGACAGGGCCTCTATGGCTACACCTTC. Its protein product is CASSELSGQGLYGYTF.

This clonotype was observed a few times. The chain carries TRBV12-3 or TRBV12-4 and TRBJ1-5, with D possibly TRBD1 on 5 matching bases. The V end lost 6 bases, the J end lost 5 bases, and 17 bases lay between the germline ends. The CDR3 covers 15 residues. CDR3 coding DNA: TGTGCCAGCAGACGAGGTGGGGGGTATGATCAGCCCCAGCATTTT. Encoded protein: CASRRGGGYDQPQHF.

Many counts were recorded for this clonotype. The chain links TRBV4-1 to TRBJ2-1; D is unclear. Germline V gene lookup returns CDR1 MGHRA and CDR2 YSYEKL. Trimming cost V 0 bases and J 2 bases, with 14 bases left between them. The CDR3 covers 17 residues. The CDR3, as DNA: TGCGCCAGCAGCCAAGATCATACTGATTACACCTACAATGAGCAGTTCTTC. Residues: CASSQDHTDYTYNEQFF.